The 16 T cell receptor beta chains reported below all come from one sample, sequenced in a study of blood T cell repertoires in COVID-19. Sequenced by immunoSEQ multiplex PCR; TCRdb stores in-frame clones only, minus some. Counted here are about 240,000 clones, approximately 78% occurring once; the ten biggest clones make up around 11%. Material: peripheral blood. These receptors were collected from a woman aged 55-70 years with active or convalescent COVID-19.

The chain employs TRBV5-1 and TRBJ1-1, with D perhaps matching TRBD1 (5 bases). The V and J ends lost 5 bases and 0 bases respectively, with 11 bases between them. This CDR3 contains 14 residues. Germline V gene lookup returns CDR1 SGHRS and CDR2 YFSETQ. The CDR3 DNA is TGCGCCAGCAGGCGGGACTCCCTGAACACTGAAGCTTTCTTT. It is translated as CASRRDSLNTEAFF.

The V and J genes are TRBV11-2 and TRBJ2-2; D gene uncertain. Germline values: CDR1 SGHAT, CDR2 FQNNGV. The CDR3 loop spans 14 amino acids. V dropped 5 bases and J dropped 0 bases, with 7 bases sitting between them. The CDR3 reads CASSPTANTGELFF. The CDR3 region has the DNA TGTGCCAGCAGCCCTACCGCGAACACCGGGGAGCTGTTTTTT.

The chain employs TRBV12-3 or TRBV12-4 and TRBJ1-2; D may be TRBD1 (5 bases). This CDR3 has 12 amino acids. Trimming stripped 8 bases from V and 7 bases from J, with 14 bases between. The CDR3 sequence is CASSGGSFGYTF. The CDR3 bases are TGTGCCAGCTCGGGGGGAAGCTTTGGCTACACCTTC.

The chain is built from TRBV2 and TRBJ2-3, with 9 positions matching TRBD2. V lost 2 bases, J lost 8 bases, and 8 bases stayed unmatched. CDR3 length: 15 amino acids. The germline V gene has CDR1 SNHLY and CDR2 FYNNEI. CDR3 residues: CASSENVQAGGTQYF. The CDR3 DNA reads as TGTGCCAGCAGTGAAAACGTCCAAGCGGGGGGTACGCAGTATTTT.

As to this clone: At one end the junction does not follow the germline gene, possibly because of a read error. The J gene is TRBJ2-3, the V gene TRBV11-3; the match to TRBD1 covers 10 bases. This CDR3 region has 15 residues. Per germline, CDR1 SGHNT and CDR2 YENEEA. The CDR3 nucleotides read TGTGCCAGCAGCGCCTTGACAGGGGGCACGGATACGCAGTATTTT. This codes for CASSALTGGTDTQYF.

This chain joins TRBV5-1 and TRBJ1-2; a possible D gene is TRBD1 (5 bases). The germline gives CDR1 SGHRS, CDR2 YFSETQ. V was cut by 3 bases and J by 4 bases, with 13 bases left in between. The CDR3 is made up of 14 amino acids. CDR3 sequence reads: CASSSGAESYGYTF. In DNA, the CDR3 is TGCGCCAGCAGCTCTGGGGCGGAAAGCTATGGCTACACCTTC.

This chain joins TRBV7-2 and TRBJ1-1; a weak D match, TRBD1 (6 bases). CDR1 SGHTA and CDR2 FQGNSA come from the germline V gene. Between the trimmed V and J ends, which lost 2 bases and 1 base, there was a span of 11 bases. CDR3 size: 15 residues. CDR3 region: CASSLRATGNTEAFF. CDR3 DNA: TGTGCCAGCAGCTTAAGAGCGACAGGGAACACTGAAGCTTTCTTT.

The rearrangement links TRBV7-6 to TRBJ2-1; 11 bases match TRBD2. The CDR3 sequence is 15 residues long. With 5 bases clipped from V and 4 bases from J, the junction kept 4 bases outside the gene matches. Per germline, CDR1 SGHVS and CDR2 FNYEAQ. The CDR3 is CASSTTSGEYNEQFF. CDR3 DNA sequence: TGTGCCAGCAGCACGACTAGCGGGGAATACAATGAGCAGTTCTTC.

The chain links TRBV10-3 to TRBJ2-5; D remains unclear. The CDR3 is 13 amino acids. With 3 bases removed from V and 5 bases from J, the gap between germline ends came to 10 bases. Germline loops: CDR1 ENHRY, CDR2 SYGVKD. Written as DNA, the CDR3 is TGTGCCATCAGTGACCAAGCCCGGGAGACCCAGTACTTC. This sequence encodes CAISDQARETQYF.

V usage is TRBV7-2 and J usage is TRBJ1-1, with 7 bases aligning to TRBD1. V trimming: 5 bases; J trimming: 6 bases; junction bases outside the gene matches: 12. The V gene's germline CDR1 is SGHTA and CDR2 FQGNSA. The CDR3 contains 15 residues. The CDR3, as DNA: TGTGCCAGCAGCCCCCGACAGGGAGCCACCCCTGAAGCTTTCTTT. It yields the protein CASSPRQGATPEAFF.

The gene calls are TRBV10-3 and TRBJ1-2; possibly TRBD1 for D (6 bases). This CDR3 spans 14 amino acids. Between the trimmed V and J ends, which lost 0 bases and 6 bases, there was a span of 11 bases. Germline CDR1 ENHRY, CDR2 SYGVKD. CDR3 sequence (DNA): TGTGCCATCAGTGAGTCGGGTAGGACAGATGGCTACACCTTC. This encodes CAISESGRTDGYTF.

The CDR3 spells CASSYKLGGPGELFF. CDR3 nucleotide sequence: TGTGCCAGCAGCTATAAACTAGGGGGCCCCGGGGAGCTGTTTTTT. The chain joins TRBV7-2 to TRBJ2-2, with 7 bases that match TRBD1. Trimming removed 4 bases from V and 6 bases from J; junction bases left unmatched: 8. The germline gives CDR1 SGHTA, CDR2 FQGNSA. This CDR3 is 15 amino acids long.

The chain recombines TRBV28 with TRBJ2-4; 7 bases fit TRBD2. Trimming removed 7 bases from V and 6 bases from J; junction bases left unmatched: 9. Germline lookup yields CDR1 MDHEN and CDR2 SYDVKM. The CDR3 has 14 amino acids. CDR3 DNA: TGTGCCAGCACCTCGGGGGGAAGGGGAAACATTCAGTACTTC. It encodes CASTSGGRGNIQYF.

With regard to this clone: Distinct nucleotide sequences in the sample also encode this CDR3. The V and J genes are TRBV19 and TRBJ1-4; D possibly corresponds to TRBD1 (5 bases). Deletions cut 4 bases from V and 5 bases from J, with 11 bases between. This CDR3 spans 14 amino acids. CDR1 is LNHDA, CDR2 SQIVND, per germline (reference sequence). The CDR3 DNA follows: TGTGCCAGTAGTACCCGACAGAACAATGAAAAACTGTTTTTT. Translated: CASSTRQNNEKLFF.

This clone was recorded a few times. V and J are TRBV12-3 or TRBV12-4 and TRBJ1-2; possible D gene TRBD1, 6 bases. The CDR3 has 13 amino acids. The germline V and J ends were trimmed by 2 bases and 6 bases, with 10 bases remaining between them. CDR3 region: CASSLQGFDGYTF. CDR3 DNA: TGTGCCAGCAGTTTACAGGGGTTCGATGGCTACACCTTC.

The sample holds one count of this clone. This sequence joins TRBV7-2 and TRBJ1-2; maybe TRBD1 (6 bases). V gave up 4 bases and J gave up 4 bases, with 22 bases separating them. This CDR3 is built from 17 residues. CDR1 is SGHTA, CDR2 FQGNSA, per germline. The CDR3 sequence: CASSSEGVILVGYGYTF. In nucleotides, the CDR3 is TGTGCCAGCAGCTCAGAGGGGGTCATACTTGTGGGCTATGGCTACACCTTC.